This T cell receptor beta chain was profiled in a study of T cells in Graves' hyperthyroidism and ophthalmopathy. The CDR3 has 16 residues. Trimming removed 2 bases from V and 0 bases from J, with 12 bases in between. The germline V gene encodes CDR1 MNHNS and CDR2 SASEGT. Over 18 months, lack of ophthalmopathy progression marked Graves' hyperthyroidism as stable. RNA transcripts served as the template for amplifying TCR beta CDR3 regions. The HTBI primer set was used in a first-round RT-PCR of the TCR CDR3. TCRdb re-called the multiplex PCR reads with MiXCR, one entry per CDR3 protein. The sample records under 450,000 distinct CDR3 sequences, 15% to 19% being singletons. Findings and caveats of the study: With a median lead of approximately 6.4 months before onset, the model predicted ophthalmopathy.

Details on this clonotype: Its matching antigen is unknown.

This rearrangement joins TRBV6-1 to TRBJ2-3; tentatively, D is TRBD1 or TRBD2 (6 bases each). Sequencing was performed on blood. The receptor's source is a woman younger than 35 with Graves' hyperthyroidism. The DNA of the CDR3 is TGTGCCAGCAGTGAATGGGGGGCTGTAAGCACAGATACGCAGTATTTT. This gives the protein CASSEWGAVSTDTQYF.